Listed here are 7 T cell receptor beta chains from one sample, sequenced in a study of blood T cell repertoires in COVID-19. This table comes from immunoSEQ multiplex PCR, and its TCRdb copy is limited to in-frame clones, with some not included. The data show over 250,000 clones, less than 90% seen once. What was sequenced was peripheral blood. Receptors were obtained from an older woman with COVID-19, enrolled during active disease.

The DNA of the CDR3 is TGTGCCAGCAGATTAGACAGGTACAATCAGCCCCAGCATTTT. Encoded protein: CASRLDRYNQPQHF. The rearrangement joins TRBV27 to TRBJ1-5, with D perhaps TRBD1 (6 bases). The V and J ends lost 6 bases and 3 bases respectively, with 12 bases between them. CDR3 length: 14 residues. Germline CDR1 reads MNHEY; CDR2 reads SMNVEV (reference sequence).

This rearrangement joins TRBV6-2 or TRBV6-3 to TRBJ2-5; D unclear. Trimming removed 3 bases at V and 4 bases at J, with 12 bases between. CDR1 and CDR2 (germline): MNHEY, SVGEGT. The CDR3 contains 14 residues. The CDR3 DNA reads TGTGCCAGCAGTTATGGAGCGTACGGAGAGACCCAGTACTTC. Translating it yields CASSYGAYGETQYF.

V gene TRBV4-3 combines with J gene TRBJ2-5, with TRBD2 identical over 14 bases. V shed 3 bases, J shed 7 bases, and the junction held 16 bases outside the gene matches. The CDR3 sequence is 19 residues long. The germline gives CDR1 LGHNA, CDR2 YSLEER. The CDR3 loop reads CASSQDSGTSGGLTRTQYF. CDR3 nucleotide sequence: TGCGCCAGCAGCCAGGACTCCGGGACTAGCGGGGGCCTTACGCGGACCCAGTACTTC.

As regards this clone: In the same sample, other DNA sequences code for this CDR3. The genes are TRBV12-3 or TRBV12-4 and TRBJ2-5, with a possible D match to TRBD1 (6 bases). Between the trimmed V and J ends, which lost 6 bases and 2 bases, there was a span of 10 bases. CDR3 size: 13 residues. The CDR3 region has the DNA TGTGCCAGCAGCAGACAGGTACAAGAGACCCAGTACTTC. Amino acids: CASSRQVQETQYF.

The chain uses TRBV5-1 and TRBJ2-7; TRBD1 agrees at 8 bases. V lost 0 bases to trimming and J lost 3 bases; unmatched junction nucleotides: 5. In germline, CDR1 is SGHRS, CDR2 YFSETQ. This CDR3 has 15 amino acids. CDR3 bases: TGCGCCAGCAGCTTGGCCGGGGACAGGTACTACGAGCAGTACTTC. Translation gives CASSLAGDRYYEQYF.

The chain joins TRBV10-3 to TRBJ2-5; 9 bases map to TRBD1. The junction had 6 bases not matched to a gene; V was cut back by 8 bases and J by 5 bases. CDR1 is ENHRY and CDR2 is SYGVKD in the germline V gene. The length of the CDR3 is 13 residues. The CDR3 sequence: CAIATGGQETQYF. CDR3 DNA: TGTGCCATCGCGACAGGGGGTCAGGAGACCCAGTACTTC.

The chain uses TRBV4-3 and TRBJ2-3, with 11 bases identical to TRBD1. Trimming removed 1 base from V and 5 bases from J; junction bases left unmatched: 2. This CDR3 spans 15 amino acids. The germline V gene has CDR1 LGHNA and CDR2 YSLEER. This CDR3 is CASSQGTGGRDTQYF. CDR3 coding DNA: TGCGCCAGCAGCCAAGGGACAGGGGGCCGAGATACGCAGTATTTT.